This TCR beta chain was found in a study of OX40 agonist ivuxolimab in advanced cancers. Background on the whole study: Ivuxolimab, which targeted the costimulatory receptor OX40 (CD134), was an agonistic, fully human IgG2 monoclonal antibody. Prior anti-PD-1, anti-PD-L1 or anti-CTLA-4 therapy was permitted, and checkpoint inhibitors had been received by about 37% of dose-escalation patients. The dose-escalation cohort was around 83% male with a mean age of about 54 years, ranging from 23 to 79. Among the roughly 52 dose-escalation patients, around 19 had hepatocellular carcinoma, 15 melanoma, 9 renal cell carcinoma and 9 head and neck cancer. Peripheral TCRbeta sequencing aimed to test whether ivuxolimab altered TCR sequence diversity and caused clonal T-cell expansion. The paper covers the monotherapy dose-escalation part of the phase I ivuxolimab trial, which included N ≈ 50 patients. Intravenous ivuxolimab was administered to patients every 2 weeks at six dose levels: 0.01, 0.1, 0.3, 1.5, 3 and 10 mg/kg. Partial responses were achieved by three dose-escalation patients, of whom one had hepatocellular carcinoma and two had cutaneous melanoma. General conclusions and limits of the study: Which antigens the clonally expanded peripheral T cells were specific for was not determined. In the 0.1-3.0 mg/kg groups, partial responders had among the lowest normalized peripheral clonal expansion, particularly in CD8+ T cells. Low levels of normalized T-cell clonal expansion were also seen in some patients who did not respond. After ivuxolimab, more expanded clones were found on average in CD8+ T cells than in CD4+ T cells. At doses of 0.1 to 3.0 mg/kg, clonal expansion of both CD4+ and CD8+ blood T cells was observed from baseline to week 6.

Patients with a history of autoimmune disease or receiving systemic immunosuppression were excluded from the trial. In every dose cohort, peripheral blood was drawn for TCR sequencing at baseline, cycle 4 day 1, and cycle 7 day 1. The samples were drawn from a first-in-human, open-label, multicenter phase I dose-escalation trial of ivuxolimab. Adults with locally advanced or metastatic melanoma, renal cell carcinoma, hepatocellular carcinoma or head and neck squamous cell carcinoma were enrolled in the trial. Before TCR sequencing, CD4+ T cells and CD8+ T cells were sorted from peripheral blood as separate populations. To note about this clone: Its cognate antigen has yet to be identified. Base-call qualities are not available, and no considerably larger clone is one nucleotide away.

As encoded in the germline V gene, CDR1 is LGHNA while CDR2 is YSLEER. Trimmed from V: 0 bases; trimmed from J: 6 bases; junction bases lacking a gene match: 9. From the cysteine through the phenylalanine, the CDR3 covers 18 amino acids. CDR3 DNA is the only sequence kept; it has 54 bases, read in frame from the first base. To sequence the TCRbeta CDR3 region, genomic DNA was isolated from the sorted cells. The immunoSEQ Assay was used to sequence the TCRbeta CDR3 regions. TCRdb mirrors the immuneACCESS table, restricted to in-frame sequences. Some clones are absent from its copies; in checked studies, under half trace to an unresolved V gene, and the reason for the others is unknown. Present in this sample are over 70,000 clones, roughly 90% of which were seen just once. The ten largest clonotypes hold approximately 0.3% of the sample.

The sample consisted of CD4+ or CD8+ T cells sorted from blood, taken in a trial of the OX40 agonist ivuxolimab. The receptor chain draws on TRBV4-3 and TRBJ2-2; TRBD2 lines up with 11 middle nucleotides. This receptor was obtained from an adult with an advanced solid tumor such as melanoma, head and neck, liver or kidney cancer. The bases read TGCGCCAGCAGCCAAGACTACCTTGGACTAGCGGGTGCCGGGGAGCTGTTTTTT. Its coded protein is CASSQDYLGLAGAGELFF.